Listed here are 17 T cell receptor beta chains from one sample, sequenced in a study of Graves' ophthalmopathy and Graves' hyperthyroidism. From RNA, the CDR3 regions of TCR beta chains were amplified and sequenced. In the first round, RT-PCR was carried out with HTBI primers, and a multiplex PCR formed the second round. One entry per CDR3 protein results from TCRdb running MiXCR on the multiplex PCR reads. Among 600,000 to 700,000 distinct CDR3 sequences listed, about two fifths were seen once. Sample: peripheral blood. Every receptor here comes from an adult man with Graves' ophthalmopathy.

This clonotype was observed a single time. The chain joins TRBV15 to TRBJ1-6; D gene uncertain. The CDR3 length is 17 residues. V lost 4 bases to trimming and J lost 8 bases, with 21 bases between them. Looked up from germline, CDR1 is LNHNV and CDR2 is YYDKDF (reference sequence). Written as DNA, the CDR3 is TGTGCCACCAGCACCCAACAAGGAGAGAACACGGATTCACCCCTCCACTTT. This encodes CATSTQQGENTDSPLHF.

The rearrangement joins TRBV25-1 to TRBJ2-5; TRBD2 matches 11 bases. Germline values: CDR1 MGHDK, CDR2 SYGVNS. The V gene end was trimmed by 4 bases and the J gene end by 2 bases; junction bases not matched to a gene: 6. The CDR3 runs 16 residues. The CDR3 reads CASSGVAGGRQETQYF. The CDR3 DNA follows: TGTGCCAGCAGTGGGGTAGCGGGGGGGCGGCAAGAGACCCAGTACTTC.

The V gene is TRBV25-1, the J gene TRBJ1-3; D is possibly TRBD1 (5 bases). This CDR3 has 13 residues. V was cut by 3 bases and J by 7 bases, with 10 bases left in between. Per germline, CDR1 MGHDK and CDR2 SYGVNS. The CDR3 sequence is CASSDGQVNTIYF. The CDR3, as DNA: TGTGCCAGCAGTGACGGACAAGTGAACACCATATATTTT.

The chain recombines TRBV4-1 with TRBJ1-6; no definite D call. CDR1 and CDR2 from the germline V gene are MGHRA and YSYEKL. V lost 0 bases and J lost 5, with 14 bases in between. This CDR3 spans 17 amino acids. The CDR3 DNA follows: TGCGCCAGCAGCCAAGAGGACCTCCCTACGGATAATTCACCCCTCCACTTT. This sequence encodes CASSQEDLPTDNSPLHF.

This clonotype came up a few times. The chain has TRBV7-8 and TRBJ2-2, with D unclear. Germline V gene data show CDR1 as SGHVS and CDR2 as FQNEAQ. Trimming took off 3 bases at V and 0 bases at J, with 11 bases between the two ends. The CDR3 has 16 residues. CDR3 region: CASSLPARANTGELFF. In DNA, the CDR3 is TGTGCCAGCAGCTTGCCAGCCCGCGCGAACACCGGGGAGCTGTTTTTT.

The chain carries TRBV13 and TRBJ2-7, with 12 bases aligning to TRBD1. Germline assignment: CDR1 PRHDT and CDR2 FYEKMQ (reference sequence). The CDR3 consists of 15 residues. V shed 5 bases and J 4 bases; nucleotides not matched to a gene: 6. The CDR3 DNA sequence: TGTGCCAGCAGCAGGCGGGGACAGGGGGCATACGAGCAGTACTTC. Translating gives CASSRRGQGAYEQYF.

This clonotype was detected only a few times. The V call is TRBV25-1, the J call TRBJ1-4, with 7 bases that match TRBD1. Germline loops: CDR1 MGHDK, CDR2 SYGVNS. The CDR3 length is 16 residues. V gave up 6 bases and J gave up 6 bases; unmatched junction bases: 13. In DNA, the CDR3 is TGTGCCAGCAGCAAGGGGGCAGGGACGGTTCATGAAAAACTGTTTTTT. Amino acids: CASSKGAGTVHEKLFF.

The V gene is TRBV24-1, the J gene TRBJ2-5; the match to TRBD2 covers 11 bases. Germline trimming cut 4 bases from V and 5 bases from J; bases unmatched to any gene: 8. The germline V gene encodes CDR1 KGHDR and CDR2 SFDVKD. CDR3 length: 16 amino acids. CDR3 in amino acids: CATSDQTSGARETQYF. CDR3 nucleotide sequence: TGTGCCACCAGTGACCAGACTAGCGGGGCCAGGGAGACCCAGTACTTC.

This clonotype was recorded at least ten times. V gene TRBV7-6 combines with J gene TRBJ1-5, with no clear D. The germline V gene has CDR1 SGHVS and CDR2 FNYEAQ. V lost 6 bases, J lost 2 bases, and 14 bases lay in between. This CDR3 spans 15 amino acids. The CDR3 bases are TGTGCCAGCAGTAACGGACCCGGGCGCAATCAGCCCCAGCATTTT. Translation gives CASSNGPGRNQPQHF.

V gene TRBV10-3 combines with J gene TRBJ1-2; maybe TRBD1 (6 bases). Trimming pared 10 bases from V and 8 bases from J, leaving 14 bases between. This CDR3 is 11 amino acids long. Germline-derived CDR1 and CDR2 are ENHRY and SYGVKD. CDR3 sequence: CASKGDVGYTF. For the CDR3, the DNA is TGTGCCAGCAAGGGGGACGTGGGCTACACCTTC.

This clonotype showed up just a few times. V is TRBV7-8 and J is TRBJ2-3; TRBD2 matches 10 bases. The CDR3 contains 16 residues. V lost 5 bases and J lost 8; bases outside the gene matches: 13. Germline V gene sequence: CDR1 SGHVS, CDR2 FQNEAQ. The CDR3, as DNA: TGTGCCAGCAGCCCGATTCATAGCGGGGGGCGGGGTACGCAGTATTTT. Translated: CASSPIHSGGRGTQYF.

This clonotype was seen many times. CDR3 nucleotide sequence: TGTGCCAGCAGCTTGGGGCAGGGACGCATGAACACTGAAGCTTTCTTT. The encoded protein is CASSLGQGRMNTEAFF. The chain links TRBV5-8 to TRBJ1-1, with a tentative D call TRBD1 (5 bases). Per the germline V gene, CDR1 is SGHTS and CDR2 is YDEGEE. V was trimmed by 0 bases and J by 0 bases, leaving 12 bases between them. The CDR3 runs to 16 residues.

The gene calls are TRBV6-1 and TRBJ2-2; perhaps TRBD2 as D (5 bases). CDR1 is MNHNS, CDR2 SASEGT, per germline. CDR3 length: 16 residues. V shed 5 bases and J shed 0 bases, with 13 bases lying between them. CDR3 nucleotide sequence: TGTGCCAGCAGTCTCTCCGGGGTTGCGAACACCGGGGAGCTGTTTTTT. Its protein product is CASSLSGVANTGELFF.

Note on this clonotype: A much larger clonotype is one base distant, so this may be a read error. The CDR3 spells CASSEDRIDSPLHF. The CDR3 DNA reads TGTGCCAGTAGTGAAGACAGGATTGATTCACCCCTCCACTTT. V is TRBV19 and J is TRBJ1-6; D possibly corresponds to TRBD1 (6 bases). Germline V gene sequence: CDR1 LNHDA, CDR2 SQIVND (reference sequence). The CDR3 extends over 14 amino acids. V lost 5 bases and J lost 8, with 13 bases in between. Looking up the rest from reference TRBV19 and TRBJ1-6 gives the full variable domain: DGGITQSPKYLFRKEGQNVTLSCEQNLNHDAMYWYRQDPGQGLRLIYYSQIVNDFQKGDIAEGYSVSREKKESFPLTVTSAQKNPTAFYLCASSEDRIDSPLHFGNGTRLTVT.

This clonotype has a count of ten or more. The V call is TRBV12-3 or TRBV12-4, the J call TRBJ2-2, with TRBD2 matching 11 bases. The length of the CDR3 is 15 residues. Germline trimming cut 6 bases from V and 7 bases from J; bases unmatched to any gene: 7. CDR3 region: CASRVLAGVVGELFF. The CDR3 DNA follows: TGTGCCAGCAGGGTACTAGCGGGAGTGGTCGGGGAGCTGTTTTTT.

This clonotype was counted a few times. At one end, the junction sequence differs from germline, possibly due to a read error. The genes are TRBV5-1 and TRBJ1-4, with D uncertain. Per germline, CDR1 SGHRS and CDR2 YFSETQ. CDR3 length: 15 residues. The CDR3: CASSTSGEANEKLFF. DNA for the CDR3: TGTGCCAGCAGCACGTCAGGCGAGGCTAATGAAAAACTGTTTTTT.

This clonotype was found a few times. The CDR3 loop is CASSFSVGNTIYF. DNA for the CDR3: TGTGCCAGCAGTTTTTCGGTGGGAAACACCATATATTTT. The chain joins TRBV12-3 or TRBV12-4 to TRBJ1-3; D gene ambiguous. Trimming pared 3 bases from V and 4 bases from J, leaving 7 bases between. The CDR3 length is 13 residues.